The rows below give T cell receptor beta chains drawn from one sample of a study of cytomegalovirus exposure and HLA in healthy donors. The method was immunoSEQ multiplex PCR; TCRdb's version includes in-frame clones alone and lacks a portion of them. The table lists around 200,000 clones, approximately 79% of them singletons. Sequencing was carried out using PBMCs. The receptors come from a man between 18 and 35 years old in good health and CMV-seronegative. Each CDR3 is given with its conserved first and last residue. D genes are given only for firm matches. Clone size is given for some rows only: seen once, a few or many times, or a class if the clone is expanded.

cdr3_nt	cdr3_aa	d_call	clone_size	v_call	j_call
TGTGCCAGCAGCTTCGCGGGTGGGAGCACTGAAGCTTTCTTT	CASSFAGGSTEAFF	-	-	TRBV7-3	TRBJ1-1
TGTGCCAGCAGCTTATCGGGGGGCCGGGATGAGCAGTTCTTC	CASSLSGGRDEQFF	-	-	TRBV7-9	TRBJ2-1
TGTGCCAGCAGCTTAGGGGACTGGAACCAAGAGACCCAGTACTTC	CASSLGDWNQETQYF	-	-	TRBV7-9	TRBJ2-5
TGTGCCAGCAGCCCTATGACAGGGGGGGGTGGAACTAATGAAAAACTGTTTTTT	CASSPMTGGGGTNEKLFF	TRBD1	-	TRBV7-2	TRBJ1-4
TGTGCCAGCAGCTTGATGCACAGAGAAGCTTTCTTT	CASSLMHREAFF	-	-	TRBV5-6	TRBJ1-1
TGTGCCAGCCAAGACAGGGGCAATCAGCCCCAGCATTTT	CASQDRGNQPQHF	TRBD1	few	TRBV28	TRBJ1-5
TGTGCCAGCAGCCCTCTGAGACAGGGGGGCGACGAGCAGTACTTC	CASSPLRQGGDEQYF	TRBD1	-	TRBV7-9	TRBJ2-7
TGCGCCAGCAGCGAGGAGCCCAATCTACTAGATAATTCACCCCTCCACTTT	CASSEEPNLLDNSPLHF	-	few	TRBV5-1	TRBJ1-6
TGTGCCAGCAGCCCTAGGATTTCCCCCACAGATACGCAGTATTTT	CASSPRISPTDTQYF	-	-	TRBV7-2	TRBJ2-3
TGTGCCAGCAGGCTCGGGACAGCCCTTAATGAAAAACTGTTTTTT	CASRLGTALNEKLFF	TRBD1	few	TRBV27	TRBJ1-4
TGTGCCAGCAGGCTCCGACTGAGCAATCAGCCCCAGCATTTT	CASRLRLSNQPQHF	-	-	TRBV6-6	TRBJ1-5
TGTGCCAGCAGCGGTACTAGCGGGATAGCCTACGAGCAGTACTTC	CASSGTSGIAYEQYF	TRBD2	-	TRBV6-6	TRBJ2-7
TGTGCCAGCAGCTCTGGGGGGGCACAAGACACTGAAGCTTTCTTT	CASSSGGAQDTEAFF	-	-	TRBV7-3	TRBJ1-1
TGTGCCAGCAGCCAAGATCGGAGCGGGGCCGAGAACACCGGGGAGCTGTTTTTT	CASSQDRSGAENTGELFF	TRBD2	-	TRBV14	TRBJ2-2
TGTGCCTGGAGTTCTACCCGAGGCTCGGGGGGCATTCAGTACTTC	CAWSSTRGSGGIQYF	TRBD2	-	TRBV30	TRBJ2-4
TGCGCCAGCAGCCAAGAAGAGAAGCGGGGGAGGTATACGCAGTATTTT	CASSQEEKRGRYTQYF	TRBD2	-	TRBV4-1	TRBJ2-3
TGTGCCAGCCTAACAGCCTCTGGAAACACCATATATTTT	CASLTASGNTIYF	-	-	TRBV7-6	TRBJ1-3
TGTGCCAGCAGCTTAGTAGGGCGGGGAAGCACAGATACGCAGTATTTT	CASSLVGRGSTDTQYF	-	-	TRBV7-8	TRBJ2-3
TGTGCTAGTGGTTTGTTGGTCAGCGGGAAGGGAGAGACCCAGTACTTC	CASGLLVSGKGETQYF	TRBD2	-	TRBV12-5	TRBJ2-5
TGTGCCAGTAGTGGGACTACCGGCTTAAGCTCCTACGAGCAGTACTTC	CASSGTTGLSSYEQYF	TRBD2	-	TRBV19	TRBJ2-7
TGTGCCAGTAGCCCAGGGAAAACCTACGAGCAGTACTTC	CASSPGKTYEQYF	-	-	TRBV19	TRBJ2-7
TGTGCCAGCAGTTACGGCACGACCTACGAGCAGTACTTC	CASSYGTTYEQYF	-	-	TRBV6-5	TRBJ2-7
TGTGCCAGCAGTTCCGGGGGACAGGACTACGAGCAGTACTTC	CASSSGGQDYEQYF	TRBD1	-	TRBV28	TRBJ2-7
TGTGCCAGCAGCGTAGTTCCGGGGGGCACCTACGAGCAGTACTTC	CASSVVPGGTYEQYF	-	-	TRBV9	TRBJ2-7
TGTGCCAGCAGCAGACGGGGGGACTCCCACACCGGGGAGCTGTTTTTT	CASSRRGDSHTGELFF	TRBD2	-	TRBV9	TRBJ2-2
TGTGCCAGTACACGGGGGGGCGACTACAATGAGCAGTTCTTC	CASTRGGDYNEQFF	TRBD2	few	TRBV19	TRBJ2-1
TGTGCCAGCAGTTACGGGGAGGGGCAGTACTTC	CASSYGEGQYF	TRBD2	-	TRBV27	TRBJ2-7
TGTGCCACCAGCAGAGCGGGGACAGGGGTGGACGAGCAGTACTTC	CATSRAGTGVDEQYF	TRBD1	-	TRBV15	TRBJ2-7
TGTGCTAGCAGCTCCGGGACAGGTCCCACAGATACGCAGTATTTT	CASSSGTGPTDTQYF	TRBD1	-	TRBV7-7	TRBJ2-3
TGTGCCAGCAGCTTAGGAAGGACTAGCGGGAGGACCAGCTCCTACAATGAGCAGTTCTTC	CASSLGRTSGRTSSYNEQFF	TRBD2	-	TRBV11-3	TRBJ2-1
TGTGCCAGCAGACTAGACAGCGGGGGGTTTTACGAGCAGTACTTC	CASRLDSGGFYEQYF	TRBD2	once	TRBV5-6	TRBJ2-7
TGTGCCAGCAGTTTATCGAGGGGACCTCGGGGGACCTTC	CASSLSRGPRGTF	-	-	TRBV27	TRBJ1-2
TGTGCCAGCAGTGAAGGGGACAGGGTCCAGCCCCAGCATTTT	CASSEGDRVQPQHF	TRBD1	-	TRBV6-1	TRBJ1-5
TGTGCCAGCAGTGAATGGGAGACTAGCGGGGGTCAGTACTTC	CASSEWETSGGQYF	TRBD2	-	TRBV6-1	TRBJ2-4
TGCGCCAGCAGCAGAGGGGGCGACGAGCAGTACTTC	CASSRGGDEQYF	TRBD1	-	TRBV5-1	TRBJ2-7
TGTGCCAGCAGTCAGGCCATGAACACTGAAGCTTTCTTT	CASSQAMNTEAFF	-	-	TRBV6-5	TRBJ1-1
TGTGCCAGCAGCCCCATAGCAGGCCGGACAGGATATGGCTACACCTTC	CASSPIAGRTGYGYTF	TRBD1	-	TRBV11-2	TRBJ1-2
TGTGCCAGTAGCGTCGACAGGGGGCAGGCGTTTTACAATGAGCAGTTCTTC	CASSVDRGQAFYNEQFF	TRBD1	-	TRBV19	TRBJ2-1
TGTGCCAGTAGTATATCGGGGGGCCCGTCGACAGATACGCAGTATTTT	CASSISGGPSTDTQYF	-	-	TRBV19	TRBJ2-3
TGTGCCACCCTGCTTGGCAGGGGGATCGGGGAGCTGTTTTTT	CATLLGRGIGELFF	TRBD1	-	TRBV28	TRBJ2-2